Following are 24 T cell receptor beta chains from one sample sequenced in a study of follicular helper T cells after annual influenza vaccination. Libraries were prepared by immunoSEQ multiplex PCR; TCRdb keeps only in-frame clonotypes and omits some of them. The sample consists of approximately 10,000 clones, over 80% of them appearing once. Sequenced material: CXCR5- memory CD4+ T cells sorted from blood, taken 6 weeks after influenza vaccination. The receptor source for this set is an adult who received the influenza vaccine.

This chain uses TRBV6-6 with TRBJ2-1; D might be TRBD1 (5 bases). Trimming shortened V by 1 base and J by 8 bases, and 12 bases separated the two germline ends. CDR1 and CDR2 from the germline V gene are MNHNY and SVGAGI (reference sequence). The CDR3 is 14 residues long. CDR3 sequence reads: CASSYWGPAYEQFF. The CDR3 bases are TGTGCCAGCAGTTACTGGGGCCCCGCGTATGAGCAGTTCTTC.

The chain couples TRBV9 to TRBJ2-2; D may be TRBD1 (6 bases). The CDR3 totals 15 residues. V was clipped by 0 bases and J by 4 bases, with 10 bases between them. Per the germline V gene, CDR1 is SGDLS and CDR2 is YYNGEE. The CDR3: CASSVEGHGTGELFF. The DNA for the CDR3 is TGTGCCAGCAGCGTAGAGGGACACGGCACCGGGGAGCTGTTTTTT.

The chain links TRBV6-5 to TRBJ1-1, with D unresolved. The V end was cut by 8 bases, the J end by 3 bases, with 13 bases between. Looked up from germline, CDR1 is MNHEY and CDR2 is SVGAGI. The CDR3 loop spans 13 amino acids. This chain's CDR3 is CASFRTGDTEAFF. The CDR3, as DNA: TGTGCCAGCTTCCGGACCGGGGACACTGAAGCTTTCTTT.

The genes are TRBV2 and TRBJ2-3; tentatively, D is TRBD1 (5 bases). CDR1 SNHLY and CDR2 FYNNEI come from the germline V gene. The CDR3 sequence is 13 residues long. The DNA of the CDR3 is TGTGCAAGACAGCCGGCCGACTCCCTTCGCCAGTATTTT. Translated, it gives CARQPADSLRQYF. Complete variable domain (other parts from reference TRBV2 and TRBJ2-3): EPEVTQTPSHQVTQMGQEVILRCVPISNHLYFYWYRQILGQKVEFLVSFYNNEISEKSEIFDDQFSVERPDGSNFTLKIRSTKLEDSAMYFCARQPADSLRQYFGPGTRLTVL.

This clone has only one observation. The chain links TRBV6-6 to TRBJ2-5; 14 bases are a match to TRBD2. The length of the CDR3 is 15 residues. Germline CDR1 is MNHNY and CDR2 is SVGAGI (reference sequence). V shed 6 bases and J 2 bases; nucleotides not matched to a gene: 2. The CDR3 loop reads CASRRLAGGQETQYF. The DNA of the CDR3 is TGTGCCAGCAGAAGACTAGCGGGGGGGCAAGAGACCCAGTACTTC.

This chain uses TRBV5-8 with TRBJ2-7, with a tentative D call TRBD1 (5 bases). The CDR3 sequence is 13 residues long. The V gene's germline CDR1 is SGHTS and CDR2 YDEGEE. With 5 bases removed from V and 2 bases from J, the gap between germline ends came to 11 bases. Here the CDR3 reads CASRKQGPYEQYF. For the CDR3, the DNA is TGTGCCAGCAGGAAGCAGGGTCCCTACGAGCAGTACTTC.

This chain connects TRBV6-6 to TRBJ2-5; perhaps TRBD1 as D (5 bases). V lost 4 bases to trimming and J lost 2 bases, with 8 bases between them. The germline V gene encodes CDR1 MNHNY and CDR2 SVGAGI (reference sequence). This CDR3 comprises 13 residues. The CDR3 region is CASSSGSQETQYF. The CDR3 DNA reads as TGTGCCAGCAGTTCAGGGTCGCAAGAGACCCAGTACTTC.

The chain links TRBV5-1 to TRBJ1-1; 7 nucleotides line up with TRBD1. V gave up 4 bases and J gave up 5 bases; unmatched junction bases: 14. The CDR3 has 16 amino acids. The germline CDR1 and CDR2 sequences are SGHRS and YFSETQ. The CDR3 loop is CASSPGQGGRVTEAFF. The CDR3 DNA reads as TGCGCCAGCAGCCCTGGCCAGGGGGGGCGCGTTACTGAAGCTTTCTTT. Using reference TRBV5-1 and TRBJ1-1 for the parts outside the CDR3, the full variable domain is KAGVTQTPRYLIKTRGQQVTLSCSPISGHRSVSWYQQTPGQGLQFLFEYFSETQRNKGNFPGRFSGRQFSNSRSEMNVSTLELGDSALYLCASSPGQGGRVTEAFFGQGTRLTVV.

The chain joins TRBV5-1 to TRBJ2-1, with D possibly being TRBD1 or TRBD2 (5 bases each). This CDR3 contains 14 residues. Germline CDR1 SGHRS, CDR2 YFSETQ. Trimming took off 2 bases at V and 9 bases at J, with 15 bases between the two ends. The chain's CDR3 is CASSLGHTAGEQFF. DNA of the CDR3: TGCGCCAGCAGCTTAGGACACACGGCGGGTGAGCAGTTCTTC.

This sequence joins TRBV7-2 and TRBJ1-2; unclear D gene. Germline loops: CDR1 SGHTA, CDR2 FQGNSA. The CDR3 length is 15 residues. The V end was cut by 3 bases, the J end by 4 bases, with 15 bases between. As DNA, the CDR3 is TGTGCCAGCAGCTTGGGCTCCCGAGACCTCTATGGCTACACCTTC. Translating it yields CASSLGSRDLYGYTF.

V and J are TRBV2 and TRBJ1-4; D not resolved. This CDR3 is 12 amino acids long. From germline, CDR1 is SNHLY and CDR2 FYNNEI. V was trimmed by 3 bases and J by 8 bases, leaving 7 bases between them. The CDR3 loop reads CASSDRGEKLFF. The CDR3 DNA reads TGTGCCAGCAGTGACCGAGGGGAAAAACTGTTTTTT.

The rearrangement uses TRBV7-2 and TRBJ2-4, with D unresolved. CDR1 and CDR2 (germline): SGHTA, FQGNSA. Trimming cost V 5 bases and J 0 bases, with 14 bases left between them. The CDR3 consists of 16 residues. CDR3 protein: CASSPRVTLAKNIQYF. In DNA form, the CDR3 reads TGTGCCAGCAGCCCCCGGGTTACCCTAGCCAAAAACATTCAGTACTTC.

The rearrangement links TRBV6-6 to TRBJ2-2, with 7 bases fitting TRBD2. The V and J ends lost 5 bases and 5 bases, in that order; junction bases with no gene match: 8. The CDR3 consists of 15 residues. CDR1 MNHNY and CDR2 SVGAGI come from the germline V gene (reference sequence). The CDR3 DNA follows: TGTGCCAGCAGTGATAATGGGGGGGAAACCGGGGAGCTGTTTTTT. It translates to CASSDNGGETGELFF.

This chain uses TRBV6-1 with TRBJ2-7; no firm D call. CDR1 MNHNS and CDR2 SASEGT come from the germline V gene. The V and J ends lost 2 bases and 0 bases respectively, with 8 bases between them. The CDR3 totals 14 residues. CDR3 bases: TGTGCCAGCAGTGAACCAGGACGCTCCTACGAGCAGTACTTC. Translation: CASSEPGRSYEQYF.

The V gene is TRBV28, the J gene TRBJ1-1, with 8 bases that match TRBD1. The CDR3 extends over 15 amino acids. The J segment lost 4 bases and the V segment lost 2 bases, leaving 6 bases of the junction unmatched. Germline CDR1 reads MDHEN; CDR2 reads SYDVKM. This CDR3 is CASSLRTGRGTEAFF. CDR3 nucleotide sequence: TGTGCCAGCAGTTTAAGGACAGGGAGGGGCACTGAAGCTTTCTTT.

This chain uses TRBV10-3 with TRBJ2-3, with unresolved D. This CDR3 region has 15 residues. The V gene lost 2 bases and the J gene lost 0 bases, with 9 bases spanning the gap. CDR1 and CDR2 (germline): ENHRY, SYGVKD. CDR3 region: CAISEVQFSTDTQYF. CDR3 nucleotides: TGTGCCATCAGTGAGGTACAGTTTAGCACAGATACGCAGTATTTT.

CDR3 region: CASSLVPSGSSYNEQFF. DNA of the CDR3: TGCGCCAGCAGCTTGGTCCCTAGCGGTAGCTCCTACAATGAGCAGTTCTTC. This rearrangement joins TRBV5-1 to TRBJ2-1; 7 bases fit TRBD2. The V gene's germline CDR1 is SGHRS and CDR2 YFSETQ. CDR3 size: 17 residues. The V segment lost 0 bases and the J segment 0 bases; nucleotides outside the gene matches: 6. The full variable domain, with the rest looked up from reference TRBV5-1 and TRBJ2-1, is KAGVTQTPRYLIKTRGQQVTLSCSPISGHRSVSWYQQTPGQGLQFLFEYFSETQRNKGNFPGRFSGRQFSNSRSEMNVSTLELGDSALYLCASSLVPSGSSYNEQFFGPGTRLTVL.

The gene calls are TRBV5-6 and TRBJ1-1; 9 bases map to TRBD1. The CDR3 consists of 17 residues. From germline, CDR1 is SGHDT and CDR2 YYEEEE. V lost 3 bases to trimming and J lost 1 base; unmatched junction nucleotides: 10. The CDR3 DNA is TGTGCCAGCAGCTCCTACAGGGGGCAGGTAGAGAACACTGAAGCTTTCTTT. It is translated as CASSSYRGQVENTEAFF.

The CDR3 sequence is CASNSQRIEAFF. The CDR3 DNA follows: TGTGCCAGCAACTCCCAGCGAATTGAAGCTTTCTTT. The chain carries TRBV28 and TRBJ1-1; no clear D gene. Germline CDR1 is MDHEN and CDR2 is SYDVKM. CDR3 length: 12 residues. Trimming cost V 7 bases and J 7 bases, with 13 bases left between them.

This chain uses TRBV30 with TRBJ1-1; 10 positions agree with TRBD1. CDR3 length equals 13 residues. Germline V gene data show CDR1 as GTSNPN and CDR2 as SVGIG (reference sequence). The trim removed 3 bases at V and 4 bases at J, leaving 2 bases unmatched. CDR3 nucleotides: TGTGCCTGGAGGACAGGGGGCGGCACTGAAGCTTTCTTT. Protein sequence: CAWRTGGGTEAFF. The full variable domain, its missing parts supplied by reference TRBV30 and TRBJ1-1, is SQTIHQWPATLVQPVGSPLSLECTVEGTSNPNLYWYRQAAGRGLQLLFYSVGIGQISSEVPQNLSASRPQDRQFILSSKKLLLSDSGFYLCAWRTGGGTEAFFGQGTRLTVV.

The chain carries TRBV7-2 and TRBJ2-7, with 9 positions matching TRBD1. Germline V gives CDR1 SGHTA, CDR2 FQGNSA. V was pared by 3 bases and J by 2 bases, with 8 bases of the junction left unmatched. This CDR3 comprises 16 residues. The CDR3 sequence: CASSFNRGRGTYEQYF. The CDR3 DNA follows: TGTGCCAGCAGCTTCAACAGGGGGCGGGGGACCTACGAGCAGTACTTC.

The V gene is TRBV9, the J gene TRBJ2-5; tentatively, D is TRBD2 (6 bases). The V gene's germline CDR1 is SGDLS and CDR2 YYNGEE. V shed 0 bases and J shed 5 bases, with 14 bases lying between them. The CDR3 has 15 amino acids. In DNA, the CDR3 is TGTGCCAGCAGCGTAGTGTCGGGGGTTCGGGAGACCCAGTACTTC. As protein: CASSVVSGVRETQYF.

This chain uses TRBV4-3 with TRBJ1-6; tentative D call: TRBD1 (6 bases). Trimming stripped 1 base from V and 6 bases from J, with 16 bases between. Germline assignment: CDR1 LGHNA and CDR2 YSLEER. This CDR3 is 17 amino acids long. The CDR3 loop reads CASSQASGGRFNSPLHF. DNA of the CDR3: TGCGCCAGCAGCCAAGCTTCTGGGGGCAGGTTTAATTCACCCCTCCACTTT.

The CDR3 coding sequence is TGCAGCGTTGACTCAGGGGGAACCGTGCACACTGAAGCTTTCTTT. Translating it yields CSVDSGGTVHTEAFF. The J gene is TRBJ1-1, the V gene TRBV29-1, with 7 bases that match TRBD1. The V and J ends lost 3 bases and 3 bases, in that order; junction bases with no gene match: 10. The CDR3 has 15 amino acids. Germline CDR1 and CDR2: SQVTM and ANQGSEA. Based on the CDR3 plus reference TRBV29-1 and TRBJ1-1, the full variable domain is SAVISQKPSRDICQRGTSLTIQCQVDSQVTMMFWYRQQPGQSLTLIATANQGSEATYESGFVIDKFPISRPNLTFSTLTVSNMSPEDSSIYLCSVDSGGTVHTEAFFGQGTRLTVV.